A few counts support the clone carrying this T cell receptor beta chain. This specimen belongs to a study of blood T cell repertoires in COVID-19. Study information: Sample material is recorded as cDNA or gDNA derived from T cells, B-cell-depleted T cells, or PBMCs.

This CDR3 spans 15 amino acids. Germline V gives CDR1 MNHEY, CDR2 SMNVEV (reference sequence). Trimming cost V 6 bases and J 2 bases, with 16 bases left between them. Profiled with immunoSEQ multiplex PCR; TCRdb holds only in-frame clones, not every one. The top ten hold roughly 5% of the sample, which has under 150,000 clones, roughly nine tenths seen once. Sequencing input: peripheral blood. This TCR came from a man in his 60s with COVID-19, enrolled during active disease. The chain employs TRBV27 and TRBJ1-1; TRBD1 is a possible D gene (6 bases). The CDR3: CASRRAGGGNTEAFF. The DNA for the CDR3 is TGTGCCAGCAGGAGGGCGGGGGGCGGTAACACTGAAGCTTTCTTT.